A single sample gave rise to the 32 T cell receptor beta chains below, sequenced in a study of chemoradiotherapy in HPV16-positive cancers (dated by TCRdb to between 2021 and 2023). Library preparation used the immunoSEQ multiplex PCR assay. As stored in TCRdb, this immuneACCESS dataset retains in-frame rearrangements with V and J assigned. A fraction of the clones does not appear; measured against another copy, unresolved V genes explain less than half of the discrepancy, and the remainder lacks a known reason. The sample records about 5,900 clones, about three quarters of which are singletons. The ten largest clones represent approximately 11% of the sample. Sampling was performed from a patient who underwent chemoradiotherapy. These receptors were taken from a human donor with HPV-associated anogenital cancer.

The rearrangement uses TRBV5-1 and TRBJ2-3, with D hard to call. Germline CDR1 reads SGHRS; CDR2 reads YFSETQ. The V and J ends lost 4 bases and 4 bases respectively, with 4 bases between them. The CDR3 sequence is 11 residues long. CDR3 loop: CASSLADTQYF. In DNA, the CDR3 is TGCGCCAGCAGCCTAGCAGATACGCAGTATTTT.

CDR3 bases: TGTGCCAGCAGACAAAGACAGGGGGTTGCGGGCTACACCTTC. Its protein product is CASRQRQGVAGYTF. The chain uses TRBV7-2 and TRBJ1-2; 9 bases align to TRBD1. V trimming: 6 bases; J trimming: 8 bases; junction bases outside the gene matches: 10. The CDR3 is 14 amino acids. In germline, CDR1 is SGHTA, CDR2 FQGNSA.

V and J are TRBV13 and TRBJ2-5; D is undetermined. Per germline, CDR1 PRHDT and CDR2 FYEKMQ (reference sequence). The CDR3 extends over 11 amino acids. Trimming removed 0 bases from V and 7 bases from J, with 3 bases in between. CDR3 amino acids: CASSLGGTQYF. CDR3 DNA sequence: TGTGCCAGCAGCTTAGGGGGGACCCAGTACTTC.

The chain is built from TRBV7-2 and TRBJ2-2, with D possibly matching TRBD2 (5 bases). The germline V gene encodes CDR1 SGHTA and CDR2 FQGNSA. The CDR3 covers 16 residues. Trimming left V 1 base short and J 6 bases short, with 15 bases between. The CDR3 protein is CASSLVFGVSAGELFF. For the CDR3, the DNA is TGTGCCAGCAGCTTAGTCTTCGGGGTTAGCGCCGGGGAGCTGTTTTTT.

This chain links TRBV5-1 with TRBJ2-5, with unresolved D. The tail of the sequence fits TRBJ2-7 better, so the J call may be wrong. The CDR3 has 13 amino acids. Germline V lookup: CDR1 SGHRS, CDR2 YFSETQ. Here the CDR3 reads CASSISSTYEQYF. CDR3 nucleotides: TGCGCCAGCAGCATATCATCGACCTACGAGCAGTACTTC.

V is TRBV4-3 and J is TRBJ2-1; 9 bases agree with TRBD2. The CDR3 contains 14 residues. The germline CDR1 and CDR2 sequences are LGHNA and YSLEER. Trimming cost V 4 bases and J 4 bases; bases outside gene matches: 2. DNA for the CDR3: TGCGCCAGCAGCCGGAGCGGGGGGTACAATGAGCAGTTCTTC. Translation: CASSRSGGYNEQFF.

The V and J genes are TRBV7-8 and TRBJ2-5, with a weak D call TRBD1 (6 bases). This CDR3 has 17 amino acids. CDR1 and CDR2 from the germline V gene are SGHVS and FQNEAQ. Trimming shortened V by 1 base and J by 5 bases, and 20 bases separated the two germline ends. The CDR3 region has the DNA TGTGCCAGCAGCTTAGTTTCTCGGGACAACTTAGGGGAGACCCAGTACTTC. Translated, it gives CASSLVSRDNLGETQYF. Full variable domain (remainder filled in from reference TRBV7-8 and TRBJ2-5): GAGVSQSPRYKVAKRGQDVALRCDPISGHVSLFWYQQALGQGPEFLTYFQNEAQLDKSGLPSDRFFAERPEGSVSTLKIQRTQQEDSAVYLCASSLVSRDNLGETQYFGPGTRLLVL.

The rearrangement uses TRBV4-2 and TRBJ1-5; D is ambiguous. The CDR3 covers 15 residues. Per germline, CDR1 LGHNA and CDR2 YNFKEQ. With 2 bases removed from V and 4 bases from J, the gap between germline ends came to 12 bases. CDR3 coding DNA: TGTGCCAGCAGCCAACCGGGAGGACTTAATCAGCCCCAGCATTTT. This encodes CASSQPGGLNQPQHF.

The V gene is TRBV2, the J gene TRBJ1-6, with a weak D call TRBD1 (5 bases). The V and J ends lost 6 bases and 9 bases respectively, with 9 bases between them. The CDR3 spans 12 residues. Germline values: CDR1 SNHLY, CDR2 FYNNEI. The chain's CDR3 is CASRGTGSPLHF. The CDR3, as DNA: TGTGCCAGCAGGGGGACGGGTTCACCCCTCCACTTT.

This rearrangement joins TRBV15 to TRBJ1-4; D is ambiguous. Germline V CDR1 and CDR2: LNHNV, YYDKDF (reference sequence). Deletions cut 1 base from V and 7 bases from J, with 7 bases between. CDR3 length: 13 residues. The CDR3 region has the DNA TGTGCCACCAGCAGAGTCCCTTCTGAAAAACTGTTTTTT. Protein sequence: CATSRVPSEKLFF. Drawing the rest from reference TRBV15 and TRBJ1-4, the complete variable domain is DAMVIQNPRYQVTQFGKPVTLSCSQTLNHNVMYWYQQKSSQAPKLLFHYYDKDFNNEADTPDNFQSRRPNTSFCFLDIRSPGLGDTAMYLCATSRVPSEKLFFGSGTQLSVL.

The genes are TRBV27 and TRBJ1-5, with no clear D. Germline V gives CDR1 MNHEY, CDR2 SMNVEV (reference sequence). The CDR3 runs 16 residues. Trimming pared 0 bases from V and 0 bases from J, leaving 9 bases between. The CDR3 sequence is CASSLSAGYSNQPQHF. In DNA, the CDR3 is TGTGCCAGCAGTTTATCGGCCGGGTATAGCAATCAGCCCCAGCATTTT.

This clone was counted a few times. The chain links TRBV4-2 to TRBJ2-1; D may be TRBD2 (5 bases). This CDR3 comprises 15 residues. The V end was cut by 0 bases, the J end by 5 bases, with 11 bases between. CDR1 and CDR2 from the germline V gene are LGHNA and YNFKEQ. CDR3 amino acids: CASSQDPTNHNEQFF. DNA of the CDR3: TGTGCCAGCAGCCAAGATCCGACTAACCACAATGAGCAGTTCTTC.

V is TRBV7-9 and J is TRBJ2-3; D is uncertain. Germline-derived CDR1 and CDR2 are SEHNR and FQNEAQ (reference sequence). This CDR3 contains 16 residues. Trimming shortened V by 1 base and J by 1 base, and 12 bases separated the two germline ends. CDR3 DNA: TGTGCCAGCAGCTTAGTTAGGCGGTCGGGCACAGATACGCAGTATTTT. This encodes CASSLVRRSGTDTQYF.

The rearrangement uses TRBV4-1 and TRBJ1-5; D ambiguous. This CDR3 region has 17 residues. Germline CDR1 is MGHRA and CDR2 is YSYEKL. Trimming stripped 0 bases from V and 3 bases from J, with 15 bases between. This chain's CDR3 is CASSQENSARFNQPQHF. The DNA of the CDR3 is TGCGCCAGCAGCCAAGAAAATTCGGCCAGATTCAATCAGCCCCAGCATTTT.

The gene calls are TRBV5-4 and TRBJ1-1; 7 bases agree with TRBD1. From germline, CDR1 is SGHNT and CDR2 YYREEE (reference sequence). There are 14 residues in the CDR3. The J segment lost 1 base and the V segment lost 4 bases, leaving 4 bases of the junction unmatched. DNA of the CDR3: TGTGCCAGCAGCAGGGGGCTTGGGAACACTGAAGCTTTCTTT. Translation gives CASSRGLGNTEAFF.

The J gene is TRBJ1-2, the V gene TRBV28; D is unclear. The germline gives CDR1 MDHEN, CDR2 SYDVKM. This CDR3 comprises 12 residues. The V end lost 6 bases, the J end lost 7 bases, and 12 bases lay between the germline ends. This CDR3 is CASSTGLFGYTF. CDR3 nucleotide sequence: TGTGCCAGCAGCACTGGACTCTTTGGCTACACCTTC.

This sequence joins TRBV7-8 and TRBJ1-3; no reliable D call. CDR3 length equals 14 residues. CDR1 SGHVS and CDR2 FQNEAQ come from the germline V gene. V dropped 4 bases and J dropped 4 bases, with 11 bases sitting between them. CDR3 sequence (DNA): TGTGCCAGCAGCTGGCGGGGATCAGGAAACACCATATATTTT. Protein product: CASSWRGSGNTIYF.

V gene TRBV18 combines with J gene TRBJ1-1; TRBD1 aligns across 7 bases. The V segment lost 3 bases and the J segment 5 bases; nucleotides outside the gene matches: 15. CDR3 size: 17 residues. Germline assignment: CDR1 KGHSH and CDR2 LQKENI. The CDR3, as DNA: TGTGCCAGCTCACCCACCGTAGGCAGGGGGAGGTTGACTGAAGCTTTCTTT. It encodes CASSPTVGRGRLTEAFF.

This clone was seen a single time. The V gene is TRBV6-1, the J gene TRBJ2-1; 9 bases are shared with TRBD1. The V gene's germline CDR1 is MNHNS and CDR2 SASEGT. V lost 6 bases to trimming and J lost 4 bases; unmatched junction nucleotides: 7. The CDR3 loop spans 15 amino acids. CDR3 sequence reads: CASRGQGRVYNEQFF. In DNA, the CDR3 is TGTGCCAGCAGGGGACAGGGCCGTGTTTACAATGAGCAGTTCTTC.

The chain is built from TRBV28 and TRBJ1-2, with D maybe TRBD1 (5 bases). CDR1 is MDHEN and CDR2 is SYDVKM in the germline V gene. This CDR3 is built from 11 residues. Trimming cost V 9 bases and J 8 bases, with 13 bases left between them. CDR3 bases: TGTGCCAGTACCCTGGGGGGGGGCTACACCTTC. This translates into CASTLGGGYTF.

V is TRBV28 and J is TRBJ1-3; D ambiguous. Germline CDR1 MDHEN, CDR2 SYDVKM. The CDR3 extends over 15 amino acids. Trimming left V 2 bases short and J 8 bases short, with 16 bases between. CDR3 sequence: CASSLSITRGDTIYF. The CDR3 DNA is TGTGCCAGCAGTTTAAGCATTACCCGCGGGGACACCATATATTTT.

This clone was detected once. V is TRBV30 and J is TRBJ2-2; 9 positions match TRBD2. J lost 5 bases, V lost 5 bases, and 0 bases had no gene match. Germline V lookup: CDR1 GTSNPN, CDR2 SVGIG (reference sequence). The CDR3 runs 12 residues. The CDR3 region has the DNA TGTGCCTGGGCGGGGGGGACCGGGGAGCTGTTTTTT. It yields the protein CAWAGGTGELFF.

Written as DNA, the CDR3 is TGTGCCAGCAGTCGCGGACTAGCGGGAGCCTACGAGCAGTACTTC. This sequence encodes CASSRGLAGAYEQYF. The rearrangement links TRBV28 to TRBJ2-7; 13 bases match TRBD2. The CDR3 extends over 15 amino acids. Trimming removed 5 bases from V and 2 bases from J; junction bases left unmatched: 3. Germline values: CDR1 MDHEN, CDR2 SYDVKM.

In the case of this clone: The sample contains more than one DNA sequence encoding this CDR3. V and J are TRBV4-2 and TRBJ2-7, with a weak D call TRBD2 (6 bases). Germline-derived CDR1 and CDR2 are LGHNA and YNFKEQ. The V gene lost 1 base and the J gene lost 2 bases, with 12 bases spanning the gap. The CDR3 consists of 15 residues. The CDR3: CASSQVGTGPYEQYF. The DNA of the CDR3 is TGTGCCAGCAGCCAAGTCGGGACTGGACCCTACGAGCAGTACTTC.

The V gene is TRBV6-5, the J gene TRBJ1-1; D unresolved. The CDR3 runs to 11 residues. The V end was cut by 2 bases, the J end by 4 bases, with 2 bases between. Germline lookup yields CDR1 MNHEY and CDR2 SVGAGI. The CDR3 bases are TGTGCCAGCAGTTACGGCACTGAAGCTTTCTTT. Translating gives CASSYGTEAFF.

The chain employs TRBV19 and TRBJ2-7; 9 bases line up with TRBD1. Trimming cost V 3 bases and J 3 bases; bases outside gene matches: 9. This CDR3 has 16 amino acids. The germline V gene has CDR1 LNHDA and CDR2 SQIVND (reference sequence). CDR3 in DNA: TGTGCCAGTAGTATGCACCAGACAGGGGGTTACTACGAGCAGTACTTC. Its translation is CASSMHQTGGYYEQYF.

This clone was observed once. This rearrangement joins TRBV2 to TRBJ2-2; 7 bases agree with TRBD1. This CDR3 comprises 15 residues. V lost 4 bases to trimming and J lost 6 bases; unmatched junction nucleotides: 8. Looked up from germline, CDR1 is SNHLY and CDR2 is FYNNEI. The CDR3: CASSVEGALSGELFF. In nucleotides, the CDR3 is TGTGCCAGCAGTGTTGAGGGGGCTTTGTCCGGGGAGCTGTTTTTT. Based on the CDR3 plus reference TRBV2 and TRBJ2-2, the full variable domain is EPEVTQTPSHQVTQMGQEVILRCVPISNHLYFYWYRQILGQKVEFLVSFYNNEISEKSEIFDDQFSVERPDGSNFTLKIRSTKLEDSAMYFCASSVEGALSGELFFGEGSRLTVL.

V gene TRBV7-9 combines with J gene TRBJ2-7; no clear D gene. Per the germline V gene, CDR1 is SEHNR and CDR2 is FQNEAQ (reference sequence). The CDR3 consists of 13 residues. V lost 4 bases and J lost 0, with 7 bases in between. In DNA form, the CDR3 reads TGTGCCAGCAGCTCCCACTCCTCCTACGAGCAGTACTTC. Translation gives CASSSHSSYEQYF. Looking up the rest from reference TRBV7-9 and TRBJ2-7 gives the full variable domain: DTGVSQNPRHKITKRGQNVTFRCDPISEHNRLYWYRQTLGQGPEFLTYFQNEAQLEKSRLLSDRFSAERPKGSFSTLEIQRTEQGDSAMYLCASSSHSSYEQYFGPGTRLTVT.

The gene calls are TRBV28 and TRBJ1-6, with TRBD1 matching 8 bases. Germline V CDR1 and CDR2: MDHEN, SYDVKM. The junction had 8 bases not matched to a gene; V was cut back by 6 bases and J by 7 bases. The length of the CDR3 is 15 residues. The CDR3 sequence: CASRTMGQANSPLHF. DNA of the CDR3: TGTGCCAGCAGGACGATGGGACAGGCAAATTCACCCCTCCACTTT.

V and J are TRBV7-2 and TRBJ1-2; D possibly corresponds to TRBD1 (5 bases). V gave up 5 bases and J gave up 4 bases, with 20 bases separating them. CDR1 and CDR2 (germline): SGHTA, FQGNSA. The CDR3 consists of 16 residues. CDR3 DNA: TGTGCCAGCAGCCTTACGGGGCAATCCTTCATCTATGGCTACACCTTC. It specifies CASSLTGQSFIYGYTF.

V is TRBV29-1 and J is TRBJ1-1; D uncertain. The CDR3 spans 13 residues. Germline V gene lookup returns CDR1 SQVTM and CDR2 ANQGSEA. With 2 bases removed from V and 1 base from J, the gap between germline ends came to 8 bases. CDR3 DNA: TGCAGCGTTGAACAACAGCCGAACACTGAAGCTTTCTTT. Amino acids: CSVEQQPNTEAFF.

The rearrangement uses TRBV6-1 and TRBJ2-1; 9 positions agree with TRBD2. CDR3 size: 15 residues. In germline, CDR1 is MNHNS, CDR2 SASEGT. With 6 bases clipped from V and 4 bases from J, the junction kept 7 bases outside the gene matches. In DNA form, the CDR3 reads TGTGCCAGCAGGCATCTAGCGGGGACGTACAATGAGCAGTTCTTC. Translation: CASRHLAGTYNEQFF.